Listed here is a single T cell receptor (beta chain). Its antigen is unknown. This record comes from a study of cytomegalovirus exposure and HLA in healthy donors. Broader study findings: A classifier reportedly called cytomegalovirus status with high sensitivity and specificity. There were about 160 TCR beta chains listed as cytomegalovirus-associated.

The J segment lost 10 bases and the V segment lost 6 bases, leaving 10 bases of the junction unmatched. Germline V gene sequence: CDR1 MNHEY, CDR2 SVGAGI. This CDR3 spans 14 amino acids. The PCR used 60 Vbeta and 13 Jbeta primers. Profiling relied on immunoSEQ multiplex PCR, and the TCRdb table lists in-frame clones only, not all of them. The data hold some 250,000 clones, with approximately 82% observed a single time. The receptor was isolated from an older woman in good health and CMV-seropositive. V is TRBV6-5 and J is TRBJ1-1; 11 bases align to TRBD1. The sequenced material came from PBMCs. The CDR3 DNA sequence: TGTGCCAGCAGCCGAGGGACAGGGGGTTACGGAGCTTTCTTT. Translation gives CASSRGTGGYGAFF.